The 22 T cell receptor beta chains below come from one sample, sequenced in a study of blood T cells in healthy people across ages. It was with a sample-barcoded 5' primer and a J-beta primer mix that a second PCR of about 6 to 12 cycles was run. TCRdb re-called the 5' RACE reads with MiXCR, one entry per CDR3 protein. The data show about a million distinct CDR3 sequences, under 40% seen once. Sequenced material: blood. The receptor set was obtained from a young man in good health.

The rearrangement joins TRBV4-3 to TRBJ2-1; perhaps TRBD2 as D (5 bases). The CDR3 sequence is 15 residues long. The V gene's germline CDR1 is LGHNA and CDR2 YSLEER. V gave up 0 bases and J gave up 6 bases, with 12 bases separating them. The CDR3 spells CASSQDARRFNEQFF. CDR3 coding DNA: TGCGCCAGCAGCCAAGATGCCAGGAGGTTCAATGAGCAGTTCTTC.

This clonotype was detected a few times. This sequence joins TRBV4-1 and TRBJ1-5, with no clear D. Germline CDR1 is MGHRA and CDR2 is YSYEKL. The CDR3 is 17 amino acids. Between the trimmed V and J ends, which lost 0 bases and 0 bases, there was a span of 12 bases. This CDR3 is CASSQDLVLYSNQPQHF. The CDR3 DNA sequence: TGCGCCAGCAGCCAAGATTTGGTTCTCTATAGCAATCAGCCCCAGCATTTT.

The chain recombines TRBV7-9 with TRBJ1-6; D is ambiguous. V was shortened by 5 bases and J by 2 bases, with 7 bases between the two germline ends. This CDR3 is built from 14 residues. The V gene's germline CDR1 is SEHNR and CDR2 FQNEAQ (reference sequence). The CDR3 loop is CASSLVAYNSPLHF. CDR3 in DNA: TGTGCCAGCAGCCTGGTGGCCTATAATTCACCCCTCCACTTT.

This chain connects TRBV4-3 to TRBJ1-4; 9 positions match TRBD1. The trim removed 4 bases at V and 7 bases at J, leaving 16 bases unmatched. This CDR3 is built from 18 residues. The germline V gene has CDR1 LGHNA and CDR2 YSLEER. The CDR3 region is CASSPALLSGQGGEKLFF. The DNA of the CDR3 is TGCGCCAGCAGCCCAGCACTCCTCTCGGGACAGGGTGGTGAAAAACTGTTTTTT.

This chain connects TRBV7-6 to TRBJ1-1; tentative D call: TRBD1 (5 bases). Trimming stripped 0 bases from V and 1 base from J, with 18 bases between. The germline CDR1 and CDR2 sequences are SGHVS and FNYEAQ. The CDR3 contains 18 residues. The CDR3 DNA sequence: TGTGCCAGCAGCTTAGCCCCACGGCGGGACGTCAGGAACACTGAAGCTTTCTTT. Amino acid sequence: CASSLAPRRDVRNTEAFF.

The rearrangement joins TRBV7-2 to TRBJ1-5, with 7 bases identical to TRBD1. Per germline, CDR1 SGHTA and CDR2 FQGNSA. V gave up 4 bases and J gave up 0 bases; unmatched junction bases: 12. The CDR3 sequence is 18 residues long. The CDR3 nucleotides read TGTGCCAGCAGCTCTGGGACAGCCAGGGGTTATAGCAATCAGCCCCAGCATTTT. Encoded protein: CASSSGTARGYSNQPQHF.

Note on this clonotype: This may come from a read error, since a much larger clone is one base off. The V call is TRBV12-3 or TRBV12-4, the J call TRBJ2-3; D remains ambiguous. This CDR3 has 14 amino acids. The CDR3 DNA sequence: TGTGCCAGCAGTTTAAGCGTCGGCACAGATGCGCAGTATTTT. It codes for CASSLSVGTDAQYF.

This chain links TRBV6-5 with TRBJ2-1, with D perhaps TRBD1 or TRBD2 (6 bases each). The J call is uncertain, as TRBJ2-7 better fits the DNA end. The germline V gene encodes CDR1 MNHEY and CDR2 SVGAGI. The CDR3 has 15 amino acids. The CDR3, as DNA: TGTGCCAGCAGTTACTCAGGGGGGACCTACAATGAGCAGTACTTC. This translates into CASSYSGGTYNEQYF.

This chain connects TRBV20-1 to TRBJ1-5; D gene uncertain. Trimming cost V 7 bases and J 1 base, with 11 bases left between them. Germline lookup yields CDR1 DFQATT and CDR2 SNEGSKA (reference sequence). The CDR3 totals 13 residues. This CDR3 is CSVSARSNQPQHF. CDR3 coding DNA: TGCAGTGTAAGTGCGAGGAGCAATCAGCCCCAGCATTTT.

This clonotype was observed many times. The genes are TRBV9 and TRBJ2-7; TRBD1 might be the D (6 bases). The CDR3 contains 15 residues. Germline V gene lookup returns CDR1 SGDLS and CDR2 YYNGEE. Trimming removed 4 bases at V and 2 bases at J, with 16 bases between. The CDR3 protein is CASSRMGATTYEQYF. In nucleotides, the CDR3 is TGTGCCAGCAGCCGTATGGGGGCCACTACCTACGAGCAGTACTTC.

In this sample, this clonotype turned up a few times. The chain carries TRBV5-1 and TRBJ2-3, with 8 bases matching TRBD2. Per germline, CDR1 SGHRS and CDR2 YFSETQ. The ends lost 4 bases at V and 3 bases at J; junction bases unmatched: 4. The CDR3 spans 14 residues. In nucleotides, the CDR3 is TGCGCCAGCAGCCCGGGGGGGCCAACAGATACGCAGTATTTT. Its protein is CASSPGGPTDTQYF. The full variable domain, with the rest looked up from reference TRBV5-1 and TRBJ2-3, is KAGVTQTPRYLIKTRGQQVTLSCSPISGHRSVSWYQQTPGQGLQFLFEYFSETQRNKGNFPGRFSGRQFSNSRSEMNVSTLELGDSALYLCASSPGGPTDTQYFGPGTRLTVL.

This clonotype appeared many times. V is TRBV7-9 and J is TRBJ2-7, with D possibly being TRBD1 or TRBD2 (6 bases each). This CDR3 spans 15 amino acids. Germline-derived CDR1 and CDR2 are SEHNR and FQNEAQ (reference sequence). Trimming took 1 base from V and 3 from J, leaving 13 bases between them. The CDR3 loop is CASSLESRGGYEQYF. The CDR3 DNA is TGTGCCAGCAGCTTAGAGAGCAGGGGAGGCTACGAGCAGTACTTC.

The chain is built from TRBV3-1 and TRBJ2-1; 12 bases fit TRBD2. With 5 bases clipped from V and 8 bases from J, the junction kept 4 bases outside the gene matches. The CDR3 runs to 14 residues. Germline CDR1 and CDR2: LGHDT and YNNKEL (reference sequence). The CDR3 region is CASSRTSGVYEQFF. Written as DNA, the CDR3 is TGTGCCAGCAGCAGGACTAGCGGGGTTTATGAGCAGTTCTTC.

The CDR3 DNA reads as TGCAGCGTTGGCAAGGTAAACGCTGAAGCTTTCTTT. Translation: CSVGKVNAEAFF. The rearrangement joins TRBV29-1 to TRBJ1-1; no definite D call. The CDR3 has 12 amino acids. From germline, CDR1 is SQVTM and CDR2 ANQGSEA. V dropped 4 bases and J dropped 6 bases, with 12 bases sitting between them.

The V gene is TRBV20-1, the J gene TRBJ1-1; D is possibly TRBD1 (6 bases). This CDR3 region has 14 residues. Germline CDR1 is DFQATT and CDR2 is SNEGSKA (reference sequence). Trimming pared 6 bases from V and 8 bases from J, leaving 22 bases between. The CDR3 here is CSAAYYRASPEAFF. In DNA form, the CDR3 reads TGCAGTGCGGCTTACTACAGGGCTAGTCCCGAAGCTTTCTTT.

The rearrangement joins TRBV5-1 to TRBJ2-1; 10 nucleotides match TRBD2. With V trimmed by 4 bases and J by 4 bases, 11 bases remained unmatched. CDR3 length: 17 residues. Germline V gene data show CDR1 as SGHRS and CDR2 as YFSETQ. Here the CDR3 DNA reads TGCGCCAGCAGCCTAGGGACTAGCGAATCTCCTTACAATGAGCAGTTCTTC. Encoded protein: CASSLGTSESPYNEQFF.

The CDR3 is CASSRDREAPHF. The CDR3 DNA follows: TGCGCCAGCAGCCGCGACAGGGAAGCCCCCCACTTT. The chain has TRBV4-1 and TRBJ1-6; 7 bases align to TRBD1. Germline CDR1 MGHRA, CDR2 YSYEKL. This CDR3 has 12 residues. V shed 4 bases, J shed 18 bases, and the junction held 9 bases outside the gene matches.

The chain recombines TRBV29-1 with TRBJ2-3, with D uncertain. The V gene's germline CDR1 is SQVTM and CDR2 ANQGSEA. The CDR3 is 14 residues long. V shed 6 bases and J shed 2 bases, with 15 bases lying between them. CDR3 coding DNA: TGCAGCGTGCTGTCGTCTACCCACACAGATACGCAGTATTTT. Translating gives CSVLSSTHTDTQYF.

V gene TRBV5-1 combines with J gene TRBJ1-1; possible D gene TRBD1, 6 bases. V was shortened by 4 bases and J by 1 base, with 14 bases between the two germline ends. Germline-derived CDR1 and CDR2 are SGHRS and YFSETQ. The CDR3 has 15 amino acids. This CDR3 is CASSQSGHRNTEAFF. The CDR3 region has the DNA TGCGCCAGCAGCCAATCGGGACATCGGAACACTGAAGCTTTCTTT.

This chain connects TRBV20-1 to TRBJ2-2, with 7 bases aligning to TRBD1. The CDR3 loop spans 13 amino acids. Losses at the gene ends were 6 bases for V and 6 bases for J; bases not matched to a gene: 7. Per germline, CDR1 DFQATT and CDR2 SNEGSKA (reference sequence). CDR3 sequence: CSATQGSSGELFF. DNA of the CDR3: TGCAGTGCAACACAGGGGTCATCCGGGGAGCTGTTTTTT.

The table lists this clonotype with a few counts. This chain connects TRBV15 to TRBJ1-2; D not certain. The V and J ends lost 0 bases and 4 bases respectively, with 6 bases between them. This CDR3 is built from 13 residues. Germline V CDR1 and CDR2: LNHNV, YYDKDF (reference sequence). The CDR3 protein is CATSRDPTYGYTF. The CDR3 nucleotides are TGTGCCACCAGCAGAGATCCGACCTATGGCTACACCTTC.

This chain joins TRBV5-6 and TRBJ1-1; maybe TRBD1 (5 bases). Germline CDR1 SGHDT, CDR2 YYEEEE. The V end was cut by 1 base, the J end by 10 bases, with 17 bases between. The CDR3 spans 14 residues. The CDR3 region is CASSLPGPEVGAFF. CDR3 bases: TGTGCCAGCAGCTTGCCGGGACCGGAGGTTGGAGCTTTCTTT.